The entry that follows covers one TCR beta chain sequence. No antigen is known for it. This CDR3 is 11 amino acids long. Trimming shortened V by 10 bases and J by 7 bases, and 13 bases separated the two germline ends. The germline V gene has CDR1 SNHLY and CDR2 FYNNEI. This sample was taken from a study of Graves' ophthalmopathy and Graves' hyperthyroidism. Study-level points and caveats: The model's prediction of ophthalmopathy progression had roughly 68% sensitivity and approximately 76% specificity.

The authors amplified TCR beta CDR3 regions from RNA transcripts. Second-round multiplex PCR came after first-round RT-PCR with HTBI primers. TCRdb itself ran the multiplex PCR reads through MiXCR, one entry per CDR3 protein. The table has roughly 700,000 distinct CDR3 sequences, roughly 40% seen once. This sequence was found in an adult man with Graves' ophthalmopathy. V usage is TRBV2 and J usage is TRBJ1-2, with D possibly matching TRBD1 (5 bases). The sequenced material came from peripheral blood. CDR3 in DNA: TGTGCCACCCAAACTAGGGGTGGCTACACCTTC. It translates to CATQTRGGYTF.